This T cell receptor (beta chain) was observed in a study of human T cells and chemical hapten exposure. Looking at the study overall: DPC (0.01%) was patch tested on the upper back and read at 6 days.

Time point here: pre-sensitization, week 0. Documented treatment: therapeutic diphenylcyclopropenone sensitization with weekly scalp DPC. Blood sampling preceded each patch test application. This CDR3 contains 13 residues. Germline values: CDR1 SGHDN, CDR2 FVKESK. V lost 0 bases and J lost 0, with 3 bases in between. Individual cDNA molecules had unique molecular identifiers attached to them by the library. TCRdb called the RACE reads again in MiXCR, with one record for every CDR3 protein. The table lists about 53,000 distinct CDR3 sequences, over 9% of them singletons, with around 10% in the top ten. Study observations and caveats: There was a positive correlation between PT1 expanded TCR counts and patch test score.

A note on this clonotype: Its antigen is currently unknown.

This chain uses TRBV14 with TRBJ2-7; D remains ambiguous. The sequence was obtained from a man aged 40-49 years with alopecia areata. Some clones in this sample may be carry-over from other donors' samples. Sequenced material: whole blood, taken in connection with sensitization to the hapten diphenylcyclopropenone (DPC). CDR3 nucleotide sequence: TGTGCCAGCAGCCAAGAGAGCTCCTACGAGCAGTACTTC. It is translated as CASSQESSYEQYF.